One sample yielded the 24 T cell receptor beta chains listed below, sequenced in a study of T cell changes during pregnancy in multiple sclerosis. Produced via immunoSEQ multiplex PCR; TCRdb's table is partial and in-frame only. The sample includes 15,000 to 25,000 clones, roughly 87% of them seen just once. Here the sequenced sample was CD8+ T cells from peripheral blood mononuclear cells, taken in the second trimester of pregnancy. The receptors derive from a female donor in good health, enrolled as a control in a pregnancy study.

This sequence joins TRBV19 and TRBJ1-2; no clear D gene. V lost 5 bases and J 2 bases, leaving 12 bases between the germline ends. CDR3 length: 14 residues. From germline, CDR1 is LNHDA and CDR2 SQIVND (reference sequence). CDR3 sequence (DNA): TGTGCCAGTAGTGTGTTCGGGATCAACTATGGCTACACCTTC. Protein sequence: CASSVFGINYGYTF.

This CDR3 is CASSLGGPTYEQYF. The DNA of the CDR3 is TGTGCCAGCAGCTTGGGTGGCCCGACCTACGAGCAGTACTTC. The chain combines TRBV5-6 with TRBJ2-7; D unclear. Trimming pared 0 bases from V and 2 bases from J, leaving 9 bases between. CDR1 and CDR2 from the germline V gene are SGHDT and YYEEEE. This CDR3 comprises 14 residues.

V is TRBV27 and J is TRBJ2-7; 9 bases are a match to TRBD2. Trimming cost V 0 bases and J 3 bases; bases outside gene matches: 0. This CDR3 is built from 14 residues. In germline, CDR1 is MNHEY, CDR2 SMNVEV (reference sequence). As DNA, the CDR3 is TGTGCCAGCAGTTTATCTAGCGGGAGCTACGAGCAGTACTTC. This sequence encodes CASSLSSGSYEQYF.

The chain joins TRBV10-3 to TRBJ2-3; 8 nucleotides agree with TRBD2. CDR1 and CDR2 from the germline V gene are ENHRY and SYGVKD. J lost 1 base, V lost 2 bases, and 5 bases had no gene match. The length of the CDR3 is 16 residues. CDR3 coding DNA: TGTGCCATCAGTGAGCCCACCGGGGGGGGCACAGATACGCAGTATTTT. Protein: CAISEPTGGGTDTQYF.

CDR3 in amino acids: CASSQDRGGPNTEAFF. Here the CDR3 DNA reads TGCGCCAGCAGCCAAGATCGGGGGGGCCCTAACACTGAAGCTTTCTTT. The V gene is TRBV4-1, the J gene TRBJ1-1; weak D call: TRBD1 (6 bases). Germline V gives CDR1 MGHRA, CDR2 YSYEKL. This CDR3 comprises 16 residues. Trimming took 0 bases from V and 2 from J, leaving 13 bases between them.

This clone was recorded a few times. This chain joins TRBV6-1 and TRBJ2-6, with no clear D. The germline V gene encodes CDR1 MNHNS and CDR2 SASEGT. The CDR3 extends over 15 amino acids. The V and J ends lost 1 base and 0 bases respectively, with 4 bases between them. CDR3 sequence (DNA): TGTGCCAGCAGTGAAGACAGCTCTGGGGCCAACGTCCTGACTTTC. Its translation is CASSEDSSGANVLTF.

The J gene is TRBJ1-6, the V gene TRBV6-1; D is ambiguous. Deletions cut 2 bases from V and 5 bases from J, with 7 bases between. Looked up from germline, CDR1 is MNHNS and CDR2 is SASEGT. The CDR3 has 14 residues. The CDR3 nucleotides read TGTGCCAGCAGTGAATTGGAGGATAATTCACCCCTCCACTTT. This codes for CASSELEDNSPLHF.

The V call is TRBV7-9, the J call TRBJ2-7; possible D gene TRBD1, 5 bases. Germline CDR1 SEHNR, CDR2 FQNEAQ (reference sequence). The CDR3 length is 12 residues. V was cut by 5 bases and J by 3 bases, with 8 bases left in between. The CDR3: CASSHQGYEQYF. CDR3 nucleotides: TGTGCCAGCAGCCACCAGGGCTACGAGCAGTACTTC.

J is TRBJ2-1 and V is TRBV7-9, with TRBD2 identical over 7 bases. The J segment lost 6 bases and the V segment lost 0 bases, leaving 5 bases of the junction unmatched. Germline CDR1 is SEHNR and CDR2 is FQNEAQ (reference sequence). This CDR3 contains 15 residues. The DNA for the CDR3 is TGTGCCAGCAGCTTAGCGGCGGGGGTGATCAATGAGCAGTTCTTC. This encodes CASSLAAGVINEQFF.

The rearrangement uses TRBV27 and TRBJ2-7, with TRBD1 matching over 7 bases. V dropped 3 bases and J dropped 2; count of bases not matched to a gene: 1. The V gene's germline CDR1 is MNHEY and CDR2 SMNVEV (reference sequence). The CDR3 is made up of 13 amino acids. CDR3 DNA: TGTGCCAGCAGTTTTCAGGGGGCCTACGAGCAGTACTTC. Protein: CASSFQGAYEQYF.

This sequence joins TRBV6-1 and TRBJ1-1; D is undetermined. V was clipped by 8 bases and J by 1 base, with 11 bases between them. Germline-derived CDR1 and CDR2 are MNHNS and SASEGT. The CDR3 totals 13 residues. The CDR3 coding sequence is TGTGCCAGCCCTGGAGAGGGGAACACTGAAGCTTTCTTT. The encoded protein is CASPGEGNTEAFF.

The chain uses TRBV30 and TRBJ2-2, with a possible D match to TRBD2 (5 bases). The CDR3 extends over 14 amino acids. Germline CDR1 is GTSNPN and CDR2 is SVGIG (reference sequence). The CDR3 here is CASHFGDHTGELFF. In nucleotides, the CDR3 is TGTGCATCGCATTTCGGGGATCACACCGGGGAGCTGTTTTTT.

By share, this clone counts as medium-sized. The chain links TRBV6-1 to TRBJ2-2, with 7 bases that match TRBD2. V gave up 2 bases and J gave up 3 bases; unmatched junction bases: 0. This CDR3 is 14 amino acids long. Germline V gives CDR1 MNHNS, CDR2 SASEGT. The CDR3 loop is CASSELADTGELFF. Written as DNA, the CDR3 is TGTGCCAGCAGTGAACTAGCGGACACCGGGGAGCTGTTTTTT.

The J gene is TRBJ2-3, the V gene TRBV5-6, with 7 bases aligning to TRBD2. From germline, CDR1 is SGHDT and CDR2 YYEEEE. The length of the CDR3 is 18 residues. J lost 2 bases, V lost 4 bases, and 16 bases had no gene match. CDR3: CASSHGLGLADNTDTQYF. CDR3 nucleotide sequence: TGTGCCAGCAGCCACGGGCTTGGGCTAGCGGACAACACAGATACGCAGTATTTT.

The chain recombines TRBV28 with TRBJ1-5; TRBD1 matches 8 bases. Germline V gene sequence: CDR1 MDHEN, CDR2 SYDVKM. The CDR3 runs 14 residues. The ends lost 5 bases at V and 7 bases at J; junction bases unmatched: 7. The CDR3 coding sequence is TGTGCCAGCAGTCCTCAGACAGGGGCCCAGCCCCAGCATTTT. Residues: CASSPQTGAQPQHF.

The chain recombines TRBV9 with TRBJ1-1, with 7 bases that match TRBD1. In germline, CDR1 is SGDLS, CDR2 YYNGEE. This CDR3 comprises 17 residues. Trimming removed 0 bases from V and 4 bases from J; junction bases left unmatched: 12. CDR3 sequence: CASSVEEWDRLGTEAFF. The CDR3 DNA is TGTGCCAGCAGCGTAGAGGAGTGGGACAGACTTGGCACTGAAGCTTTCTTT.

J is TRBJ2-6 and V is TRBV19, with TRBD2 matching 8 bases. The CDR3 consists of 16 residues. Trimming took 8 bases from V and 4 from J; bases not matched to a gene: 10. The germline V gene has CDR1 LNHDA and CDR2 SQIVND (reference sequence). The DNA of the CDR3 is TGTGCCAGTGCGGGAGGAGTCGGGGGAGGGGCCAACGTCCTGACTTTC. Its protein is CASAGGVGGGANVLTF. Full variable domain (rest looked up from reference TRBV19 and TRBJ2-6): DGGITQSPKYLFRKEGQNVTLSCEQNLNHDAMYWYRQDPGQGLRLIYYSQIVNDFQKGDIAEGYSVSREKKESFPLTVTSAQKNPTAFYLCASAGGVGGGANVLTFGAGSRLTVL.

DNA for the CDR3: TGTGCCAGCAGCCCCACCCTTGGCGGGGGCTACAATGAGCAGTTCTTC. Translation: CASSPTLGGGYNEQFF. The V gene is TRBV7-6, the J gene TRBJ2-1; TRBD2 matches 7 bases. Germline trimming cut 5 bases from V and 3 bases from J; bases unmatched to any gene: 10. The CDR3 is 16 residues long. The germline V gene has CDR1 SGHVS and CDR2 FNYEAQ.

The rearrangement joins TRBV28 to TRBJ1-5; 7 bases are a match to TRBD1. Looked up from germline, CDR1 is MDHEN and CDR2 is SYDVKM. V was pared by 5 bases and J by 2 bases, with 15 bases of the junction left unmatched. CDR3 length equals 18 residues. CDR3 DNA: TGTGCCAGCAGTGTTTTAAAAACAGGGGATCTTGGCAATCAGCCCCAGCATTTT. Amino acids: CASSVLKTGDLGNQPQHF.

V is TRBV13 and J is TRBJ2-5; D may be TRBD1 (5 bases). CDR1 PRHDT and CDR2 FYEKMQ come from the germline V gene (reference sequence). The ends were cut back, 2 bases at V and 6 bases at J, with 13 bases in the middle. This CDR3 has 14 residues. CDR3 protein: CASSLRGPKKTQYF. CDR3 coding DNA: TGTGCCAGCAGCTTAAGGGGCCCAAAAAAGACCCAGTACTTC. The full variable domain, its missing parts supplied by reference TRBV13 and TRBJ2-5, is AAGVIQSPRHLIKEKRETATLKCYPIPRHDTVYWYQQGPGQDPQFLISFYEKMQSDKGSIPDRFSAQQFSDYHSELNMSSLELGDSALYFCASSLRGPKKTQYFGPGTRLLVL.

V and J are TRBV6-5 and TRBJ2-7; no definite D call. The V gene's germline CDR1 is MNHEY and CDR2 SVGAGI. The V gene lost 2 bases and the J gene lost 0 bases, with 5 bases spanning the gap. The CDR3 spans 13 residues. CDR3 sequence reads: CASSYGNSYEQYF. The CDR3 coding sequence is TGTGCCAGCAGTTACGGCAACTCCTACGAGCAGTACTTC.

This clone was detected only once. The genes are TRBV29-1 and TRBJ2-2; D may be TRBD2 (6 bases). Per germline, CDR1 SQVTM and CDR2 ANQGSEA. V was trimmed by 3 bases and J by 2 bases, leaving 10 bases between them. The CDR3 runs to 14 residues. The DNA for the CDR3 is TGCAGCGTTGAGGCGGGGTCTAACACCGGGGAGCTGTTTTTT. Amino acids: CSVEAGSNTGELFF.

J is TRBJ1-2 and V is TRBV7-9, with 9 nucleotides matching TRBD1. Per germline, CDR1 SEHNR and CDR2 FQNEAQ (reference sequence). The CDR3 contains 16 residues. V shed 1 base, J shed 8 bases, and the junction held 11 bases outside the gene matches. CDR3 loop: CASSLVGGGQGKGYTF. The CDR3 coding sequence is TGTGCCAGCAGCTTAGTGGGGGGGGGACAGGGTAAAGGCTACACCTTC.

The chain's CDR3 is CASSSDTPSVTEAFF. The CDR3 bases are TGTGCCAGCAGCTCGGACACCCCATCGGTCACTGAAGCTTTCTTT. V and J are TRBV5-5 and TRBJ1-1; a weak D match, TRBD1 (5 bases). Trimming cost V 3 bases and J 4 bases, with 16 bases left between them. The CDR3 sequence is 15 residues long. CDR1 is SGHKS and CDR2 is YYEKEE in the germline V gene (reference sequence). Full variable domain (missing parts from reference TRBV5-5 and TRBJ1-1): DAGVTQSPTHLIKTRGQQVTLRCSPISGHKSVSWYQQVLGQGPQFIFQYYEKEERGRGNFPDRFSARQFPNYSSELNVNALLLGDSALYLCASSSDTPSVTEAFFGQGTRLTVV.